This paragraph covers one T cell receptor beta chain sequence. Germline CDR1 reads PRHDT; CDR2 reads FYEKMQ (reference sequence). V was trimmed by 2 bases and J by 0 bases, leaving 8 bases between them. CDR3 length: 15 residues. These data come from a study of PD-L1 blockade in urothelial cancer. On the study more broadly: Prior chemotherapy ranged from 0 to 3 regimens per patient.

Clones were read by immunoSEQ multiplex PCR, and TCRdb kept only the in-frame ones, dropping some. This table has 35,000 to 55,000 clones, around 90% appearing once. Specimen: PBMCs, collected around atezolizumab (anti-PD-L1) treatment. The clonotype comes from a woman aged 55-75 years with urothelial cancer. The gene calls are TRBV13 and TRBJ1-3, with D unclear. The CDR3 DNA reads TGTGCCAGCAGCTTAACAGTCCTCTCTGGAAACACCATATATTTT. Its translation is CASSLTVLSGNTIYF.